This T cell receptor (beta chain) stems from a study of T cells in Graves' hyperthyroidism and ophthalmopathy. Notes on the study in general: Ophthalmopathy was predicted by the model a median of about 6.5 months ahead of onset. Ophthalmopathy was distinguished from stable hyperthyroidism by 13 V-J signatures. Most expanded thyroid clonotypes above 0.001 recurred in blood.

Worth noting for this clonotype: Its antigen remains unknown.

The CDR3 regions of TCR beta were amplified from RNA transcripts. RT-PCR in the first round (using the HTBI primer set) targeted the TCR CDR3. MiXCR was run by TCRdb on the multiplex PCR reads, yielding one entry per CDR3 protein. The sample consists of 600,000 to 700,000 distinct CDR3 sequences, 45% of them appearing once. Germline assignment: CDR1 SEHNR and CDR2 FQNEAQ (reference sequence). This CDR3 spans 15 amino acids. V was clipped by 3 bases and J by 7 bases; unmatched bases: 8. The clonotype comes from an adult man with Graves' disease, either hyperthyroidism or ophthalmopathy (not recorded which). The rearrangement links TRBV7-9 to TRBJ1-4, with 7 positions matching TRBD1. Sequencing was performed on peripheral blood or thyroid tissue (not recorded which). The CDR3, as DNA: TGTGCCAGCAGCTTGGAGGGGGCGTATGGTGAAAAACTGTTTTTT. As protein: CASSLEGAYGEKLFF.